This is a list of T cell receptor beta chains from one sample in a study of shared clonotypes between healthy human individuals. Produced via immunoSEQ multiplex PCR; TCRdb's table is partial and in-frame only. The sample carries 500,000 or so clones, roughly 95% recorded once. Source material: naive CD4+ T cells sorted from blood. Source of these receptors: a woman in her 30s in good health. CDR3s include the opening cysteine and the closing phenylalanine or tryptophan. Each record gives: D gene, clone size, J gene, V gene, CDR3 DNA, CDR3 protein. The D gene is left open where the match is weak. Not every row has a clone size; where given, it reads once, few, many or a size class.

d_gene: TRBD2
abundance: NA
j_gene: TRBJ2-1
v_gene: TRBV19
CDR3nt: TGTGCCAGTAGTTCGGGGACTAGGTTCAGCAATGAGCAGTTCTTC
CDR3aa: CASSSGTRFSNEQFF

d_gene: NA
abundance: NA
j_gene: TRBJ2-7
v_gene: TRBV11-2
CDR3nt: TGTGCCAGCAGCTTATACCCGGGAGAAAACTACGAGCAGTACTTC
CDR3aa: CASSLYPGENYEQYF

d_gene: TRBD1
abundance: NA
j_gene: TRBJ1-2
v_gene: TRBV9
CDR3nt: TGTGCCAGCAGCGCAGGTCTACAGGGGTCGGGCAACTATGGCTACACCTTC
CDR3aa: CASSAGLQGSGNYGYTF

d_gene: TRBD1
abundance: NA
j_gene: TRBJ1-2
v_gene: TRBV11-2
CDR3nt: TGTGCCAGCAGCTCCCGGGACAGGGGGTATGGCTACACCTTC
CDR3aa: CASSSRDRGYGYTF

d_gene: TRBD2
abundance: NA
j_gene: TRBJ2-5
v_gene: TRBV7-9
CDR3nt: TGTGCCAGCAGCTCGATCTGGACTAGCGGGGACCAAGAGACCCAGTACTTC
CDR3aa: CASSSIWTSGDQETQYF

d_gene: NA
abundance: NA
j_gene: TRBJ2-1
v_gene: TRBV5-1
CDR3nt: TGCGCCAGCAGCCAAACACCGAACAATGAGCAGTTCTTC
CDR3aa: CASSQTPNNEQFF

d_gene: TRBD2
abundance: NA
j_gene: TRBJ2-1
v_gene: TRBV7-9
CDR3nt: TGTGCCAGCAGCTTATCTAGCGGGAGAGGGTTCAATGAGCAGTTCTTC
CDR3aa: CASSLSSGRGFNEQFF

d_gene: TRBD2
abundance: NA
j_gene: TRBJ2-1
v_gene: TRBV2
CDR3nt: TGTGCCAGCAGGCTAGCGGGAGCGAGTGAGCAGTTCTTC
CDR3aa: CASRLAGASEQFF

d_gene: NA
abundance: few
j_gene: TRBJ1-1
v_gene: TRBV5-1
CDR3nt: TGCGCCAGCAGCTTGGGGGGTTGGAAAACTGAAGCTTTCTTT
CDR3aa: CASSLGGWKTEAFF

d_gene: NA
abundance: once
j_gene: TRBJ1-4
v_gene: TRBV5-1
CDR3nt: TGCGCCAGCAGCCCGGGCCTGGGAGAAGAAAAACTGTTTTTT
CDR3aa: CASSPGLGEEKLFF

d_gene: NA
abundance: once
j_gene: TRBJ2-1
v_gene: TRBV18
CDR3nt: TGTGCCAGCTCACCGGGGGCCCGACGGGGCGAGCAGTTCTTC
CDR3aa: CASSPGARRGEQFF

d_gene: NA
abundance: NA
j_gene: TRBJ2-2
v_gene: TRBV5-8
CDR3nt: TGTGCCAGCAGCCTCAGTGGAGGACAGTGGATTAGTTACACCGGGGAGCTGTTTTTT
CDR3aa: CASSLSGGQWISYTGELFF

d_gene: TRBD1
abundance: NA
j_gene: TRBJ2-7
v_gene: TRBV4-1
CDR3nt: TGCGCCAGCAGCCAAGTGGGTTCGGGACAGGGTCACGAGCAGTACTTC
CDR3aa: CASSQVGSGQGHEQYF

d_gene: NA
abundance: NA
j_gene: TRBJ1-2
v_gene: TRBV28
CDR3nt: TGTGCCAGCACCCCTGGGGGACACATACAGTCGATCTATGGCTACACCTTC
CDR3aa: CASTPGGHIQSIYGYTF

d_gene: TRBD1
abundance: NA
j_gene: TRBJ1-4
v_gene: TRBV11-2
CDR3nt: TGTGCCAGCAGCTTACGGACAGGAGCGGAAAAACTGTTTTTT
CDR3aa: CASSLRTGAEKLFF

d_gene: TRBD1
abundance: NA
j_gene: TRBJ1-2
v_gene: TRBV5-1
CDR3nt: TGCGCCAGCCGTATTAGGGAGGGGGCCTATGGCTACACCTTC
CDR3aa: CASRIREGAYGYTF

d_gene: TRBD1
abundance: NA
j_gene: TRBJ2-5
v_gene: TRBV7-7
CDR3nt: TGTGCCAGCAGCCCAACGACAGGGACCCAAGAGACCCAGTACTTC
CDR3aa: CASSPTTGTQETQYF

d_gene: NA
abundance: NA
j_gene: TRBJ1-5
v_gene: TRBV28
CDR3nt: TGTGCCAGCGCAAAACAAGGAATTAGCAATCAGCCCCAGCATTTT
CDR3aa: CASAKQGISNQPQHF

d_gene: NA
abundance: NA
j_gene: TRBJ1-3
v_gene: TRBV6-7
CDR3nt: TGTGCCAGCATTACCTCTGAGGAAGGGTGGAACACCATATATTTT
CDR3aa: CASITSEEGWNTIYF

d_gene: NA
abundance: once
j_gene: TRBJ1-4
v_gene: TRBV7-9
CDR3nt: TGTGCCAGCAGCTTCCAACCGTCGGCAACTAATGAAAAACTGTTTTTT
CDR3aa: CASSFQPSATNEKLFF

d_gene: NA
abundance: NA
j_gene: TRBJ2-3
v_gene: TRBV6-5
CDR3nt: TGTGCCAGCAGTTACCGGGACGGCACAGATACGCAGTATTTT
CDR3aa: CASSYRDGTDTQYF

d_gene: NA
abundance: NA
j_gene: TRBJ1-1
v_gene: TRBV6-5
CDR3nt: TGTGCCAGCAGTTGGTCGGCGAACACTGAAGCTTTCTTT
CDR3aa: CASSWSANTEAFF

d_gene: NA
abundance: NA
j_gene: TRBJ2-3
v_gene: TRBV6-4
CDR3nt: TGTGCCAGCAGTGAACCCCTGGAGAGGGATACGCAGTATTTT
CDR3aa: CASSEPLERDTQYF

d_gene: NA
abundance: NA
j_gene: TRBJ2-3
v_gene: TRBV30
CDR3nt: TGTGCCTGGAGGCGGTCGGATACGCAGTATTTT
CDR3aa: CAWRRSDTQYF

d_gene: NA
abundance: NA
j_gene: TRBJ2-3
v_gene: TRBV28
CDR3nt: TGTGCCAGCAGTGGGCTAGGGTTCACAGATACGCAGTATTTT
CDR3aa: CASSGLGFTDTQYF

d_gene: TRBD1
abundance: NA
j_gene: TRBJ2-5
v_gene: TRBV15
CDR3nt: TGTGCCACCAGCAGAGACTTCCAAGGGGGCGCCGATTGGGAGACCCAGTACTTC
CDR3aa: CATSRDFQGGADWETQYF

d_gene: TRBD1
abundance: NA
j_gene: TRBJ2-3
v_gene: TRBV11-2
CDR3nt: TGTGCCAGCAGCCGGGGGCAGGGGGCGGGACTCACAGATACGCAGTATTTT
CDR3aa: CASSRGQGAGLTDTQYF

d_gene: NA
abundance: NA
j_gene: TRBJ1-2
v_gene: TRBV28
CDR3nt: TGTGCCAGCAGTGTCCTGGGGGAGCTCAACTATGGCTACACCTTC
CDR3aa: CASSVLGELNYGYTF

d_gene: NA
abundance: NA
j_gene: TRBJ2-4
v_gene: TRBV21-1
CDR3nt: TGTGCCGGACTCCGGGACAGGAGTTTCCCACACTCCCAAAACATTCAGTACTTC
CDR3aa: CAGLRDRSFPHSQNIQYF

d_gene: NA
abundance: NA
j_gene: TRBJ2-1
v_gene: TRBV6-1
CDR3nt: TGTGCCAGCAGTGAGAGGGGGAGTCCTCTTTTCTTC
CDR3aa: CASSERGSPLFF

d_gene: NA
abundance: NA
j_gene: TRBJ2-3
v_gene: TRBV27
CDR3nt: TGTGCCAGCAGCCCAAGGGCCCTTTGGCAGACCAGCACAGATACGCAGTATTTT
CDR3aa: CASSPRALWQTSTDTQYF

d_gene: NA
abundance: NA
j_gene: TRBJ1-2
v_gene: TRBV28
CDR3nt: TGTGCCAGCACCAGATCGGGGGGCGCATGGGGCTACACCTTC
CDR3aa: CASTRSGGAWGYTF

d_gene: TRBD1
abundance: NA
j_gene: TRBJ1-1
v_gene: TRBV6-1
CDR3nt: TGTGCCAGCAGTAACACAGGGGTTGGCACTGAAGCTTTCTTT
CDR3aa: CASSNTGVGTEAFF

d_gene: TRBD1
abundance: NA
j_gene: TRBJ1-2
v_gene: TRBV28
CDR3nt: TGTGCCATCGAGACAGGGACTCGGTATGGCTACACCTTC
CDR3aa: CAIETGTRYGYTF

d_gene: NA
abundance: NA
j_gene: TRBJ2-3
v_gene: TRBV18
CDR3nt: TGTGCCAGCTCAGACGGGAGAGCGGGCACAGATACGCAGTATTTT
CDR3aa: CASSDGRAGTDTQYF

d_gene: NA
abundance: NA
j_gene: TRBJ1-1
v_gene: TRBV29-1
CDR3nt: TGCAGCGTTGCCGTCCAGACGAACACTGAAGCTTTCTTT
CDR3aa: CSVAVQTNTEAFF

d_gene: TRBD2
abundance: NA
j_gene: TRBJ2-1
v_gene: TRBV27
CDR3nt: TGTGCCAGCACCTTAGCGGGAGGGCCAATAAATGAGCAGTTCTTC
CDR3aa: CASTLAGGPINEQFF

d_gene: TRBD1
abundance: NA
j_gene: TRBJ2-7
v_gene: TRBV14
CDR3nt: TGTGCCAGCAGCCCGGGACAGGGGGACTACGAGCAGTACTTC
CDR3aa: CASSPGQGDYEQYF

d_gene: TRBD2
abundance: once
j_gene: TRBJ2-1
v_gene: TRBV27
CDR3nt: TGTGCCAGCAGTTCGCCGTTGACTAGCGGGGTATACAATGAGCAGTTCTTC
CDR3aa: CASSSPLTSGVYNEQFF